Shown below are 15 T cell receptor beta chains from a single sample sequenced in a study of tumor and adjacent non-tumor tissue in lung cancer. A modified ARM-PCR protocol with three rounds of nested PCR amplified TCRbeta. In TCRdb, the multiplex PCR reads were re-called with MiXCR into one record per CDR3 protein. The sample consists of about 67,000 distinct CDR3 sequences, more than 75% of them appearing once. RNA was extracted from bulk tissue without any cell sorting. This non-tumor lung sample came from over 3 cm beyond the tumor edge. Material: distant non-tumor lung tissue. All receptors come from a man in his fifties or sixties with non-small cell lung cancer.

This clonotype was observed many times. A read error may explain this, as a much larger clone is one base away. CDR3 nucleotide sequence: TGTGCCAGCGTTAGGCCAGGGGTATCAAACACCATATATTTT. Its protein product is CASVRPGVSNTIYF. The chain employs TRBV12-3 or TRBV12-4 and TRBJ1-3; tentative D call: TRBD1 (6 bases). The CDR3 is 14 amino acids. The ends were cut back, 8 bases at V and 6 bases at J, with 17 bases in the middle.

Comments on this clonotype: One junction end disagrees with the germline gene, perhaps due to a read error. V is TRBV20-1 and J is TRBJ2-2, with 7 bases fitting TRBD2. Germline CDR1 is DFQATT and CDR2 is SNEGSKA (reference sequence). The CDR3 sequence is 14 residues long. The CDR3 DNA reads TGCAGTGCAGATGCCCAGCGGGGCACCGGGGAACTGTTTTTT. Translated, it gives CSADAQRGTGELFF.

The V call is TRBV5-6, the J call TRBJ2-5; a possible D gene is TRBD1 (6 bases). CDR3 size: 15 residues. With 4 bases removed from V and 11 bases from J, the gap between germline ends came to 24 bases. The germline V gene encodes CDR1 SGHDT and CDR2 YYEEEE. CDR3 region: CASSLRGSYQESQYF. The CDR3 coding sequence is TGTGCCAGCAGCCTCAGGGGAAGTTACCAAGAGTCTCAGTACTTC.

Remarks on this clonotype: A read error may explain this, as a much larger clone is one base away. V is TRBV5-1 and J is TRBJ2-6; D gene ambiguous. V was trimmed by 4 bases and J by 0 bases, leaving 11 bases between them. The CDR3 covers 16 residues. Germline values: CDR1 SGHRS, CDR2 YFSETQ. As DNA, the CDR3 is TGCGCCAGCAGCCCCGTATCCACCTCTGGGGCCAACGTCCTGACTTTC. This gives the protein CASSPVSTSGANVLTF.

This clonotype turned up a few times. Just one base apart from a much larger clone, this may be a read error. This rearrangement joins TRBV30 to TRBJ2-1; TRBD2 is a possible D gene (6 bases). CDR1 and CDR2 (germline): GTSNPN, SVGIG (reference sequence). This CDR3 has 15 amino acids. The CDR3 spells CAWENDGSSYHEQFF. CDR3 DNA: TGTGCCTGGGAAAACGACGGGAGCTCCTACCATGAGCAGTTCTTC. Combining the CDR3 with reference TRBV30 and TRBJ2-1 gives the whole variable domain SQTIHQWPATLVQPVGSPLSLECTVEGTSNPNLYWYRQAAGRGLQLLFYSVGIGQISSEVPQNLSASRPQDRQFILSSKKLLLSDSGFYLCAWENDGSSYHEQFFGPGTRLTVL.

This clonotype has only a few counts. A much larger clonotype is one base distant, so this may be a read error. The rearrangement links TRBV24-1 to TRBJ2-5; the D gene is possibly TRBD2 (5 bases). Germline CDR1 and CDR2: KGHDR and SFDVKD. The CDR3 contains 12 residues. CDR3 bases: TGTGTCACCAGTGCAAGAAAGGAGGCCCAGTACTTC. The encoded protein is CVTSARKEAQYF.

Notes on this clonotype: Just one base apart from a much larger clone, this may be a read error. This sequence joins TRBV9 and TRBJ2-2, with unresolved D. The length of the CDR3 is 16 residues. Germline V gene sequence: CDR1 SGDLS, CDR2 YYNGEE. The V gene lost 4 bases and the J gene lost 2 bases, with 15 bases spanning the gap. The DNA for the CDR3 is TGTGCCAGCAGCATTAGTGTGACGGATAACACCGGGGAGCTGTTTTTT. This sequence encodes CASSISVTDNTGELFF.

This clonotype is a singleton in its sample. One junction end does not reproduce the germline sequence, and a read error may be involved. The chain joins TRBV20-1 to TRBJ1-5, with D maybe TRBD1 (5 bases). CDR3 length: 15 amino acids. CDR1 and CDR2 (germline): DFQATT, SNEGSKA (reference sequence). The CDR3 nucleotides read TGCAGTGCTAGGGGCAAGGGGCGGTTAAACCAGCCCCTGCATTTT. It specifies CSARGKGRLNQPLHF.

Worth noting for this clonotype: As the CDR3 is not closed by the conserved phenylalanine or tryptophan, this likely results from a read error. This chain connects TRBV20-1 to TRBJ2-7; D uncertain. CDR3 length: 14 residues. CDR1 DFQATT and CDR2 SNEGSKA come from the germline V gene (reference sequence). V was clipped by 5 bases and J by 6 bases, with 20 bases between them. DNA for the CDR3: TGCAGTGCTGAGCCCGGCGGAGTGCCGACCGAGCAGTACCTC. Translating it yields CSAEPGGVPTEQYL.

Details on this clonotype: A single base separates this from a much larger clone, so it may be a read error. The chain is built from TRBV7-9 and TRBJ1-1; TRBD1 agrees at 7 bases. Germline V gene lookup returns CDR1 SEHNR and CDR2 FQNEAQ (reference sequence). CDR3 length: 14 residues. The CDR3 spells CGSSLTQGGTEAFF. The CDR3 DNA follows: TGTGGCAGCAGCCTAACGCAGGGGGGCACTGAAGCTTTCTTT.

By share of the sample, this clonotype is medium-sized. The rearrangement uses TRBV11-3 and TRBJ2-7; perhaps TRBD1 as D (5 bases). The CDR3 contains 14 residues. CDR1 is SGHNT, CDR2 YENEEA, per germline. V lost 2 bases to trimming and J lost 3 bases, with 11 bases between them. DNA of the CDR3: TGTGCCAGCAGCTTAAAGGCAGGGAACTACGAGCAGTACTTC. Translation: CASSLKAGNYEQYF.

This clonotype is classed as medium-sized (0.01 to 0.1%). CDR3 region: CASSLPGDDEQYF. CDR3 DNA: TGTGCCAGCAGCTTACCAGGGGACGACGAGCAGTACTTC. The rearrangement joins TRBV7-8 to TRBJ2-7; weak D call: TRBD1 (6 bases). This CDR3 has 13 amino acids. Between the trimmed V and J ends, which lost 2 bases and 5 bases, there was a span of 10 bases. Germline CDR1 SGHVS, CDR2 FQNEAQ.

Comment on this clonotype: Since a much larger clone is just one base distant, this may be a read error. This chain joins TRBV19 and TRBJ2-3, with D perhaps TRBD1 or TRBD2 (5 bases each). CDR1 is LNHDA, CDR2 SQIVND, per germline (reference sequence). The CDR3 extends over 15 amino acids. The germline V and J ends were trimmed by 3 bases and 3 bases, with 13 bases remaining between them. CDR3 bases: TGTGCCAGTAGTATGGGGACCGCTAGGACAGATACGCAGTATTTT. This gives the protein CASSMGTARTDTQYF. Full variable domain (outside the CDR3, taken from reference TRBV19 and TRBJ2-3): DGGITQSPKYLFRKEGQNVTLSCEQNLNHDAMYWYRQDPGQGLRLIYYSQIVNDFQKGDIAEGYSVSREKKESFPLTVTSAQKNPTAFYLCASSMGTARTDTQYFGPGTRLTVL.

To note about this clonotype: One junction end disagrees with the germline gene, perhaps due to a read error. The chain carries TRBV10-3 and TRBJ2-6, with 14 bases fitting TRBD2. CDR1 and CDR2 (germline): ENHRY, SYGVKD. The CDR3 has 20 amino acids. The CDR3 sequence is CVISEHGTSGSDYGANVLTF. For the CDR3, the DNA is TGTGTCATCAGTGAACATGGGACTAGCGGGAGTGACTATGGGGCCAACGTCCTGACTTTC.

The CDR3 loop is CASSLRHGDGSPLHF. The CDR3 bases are TGTGCCAGCAGCTTGAGGCACGGTGATGGATCACCCCTCCACTTT. This chain joins TRBV5-6 and TRBJ1-6; D is unclear. CDR3 size: 15 residues. Trimming removed 1 base at V and 10 bases at J, with 15 bases between. CDR1 is SGHDT, CDR2 YYEEEE, per germline.